This T cell receptor beta chain was profiled in a study of radiotherapy plus CTLA-4 blockade in lung cancer. Looking at the study overall: Approximately 18% of patients responded objectively, and 31% achieved disease control.

On this clone itself: Its cognate antigen is unknown.

Chemo-refractory metastatic non-small-cell lung cancer patients received focal radiation with ipilimumab CTLA-4 blockade. Clones were read by immunoSEQ multiplex PCR, and TCRdb kept only the in-frame ones, dropping some. The table lists about 70,000 clones, roughly 85% of them singletons. Study-wide results and limits: After radiotherapy and ipilimumab, tumor-derived clones expanded in peripheral blood.

The CDR3 covers 12 residues. CDR1 and CDR2 from the germline V gene are WNHNN and SYGVQD (reference sequence). V shed 6 bases and J 8 bases; nucleotides not matched to a gene: 4. This chain uses TRBV10-1 with TRBJ2-3; TRBD2 agrees at 8 bases. The specimen was peripheral blood, collected from a patient treated with radiotherapy plus ipilimumab. This TCR was recovered from a human donor with non-small cell lung cancer who had a complete response to radiotherapy plus ipilimumab. The CDR3 DNA sequence: TGCGCCAGCAGCGGGGGGGGTTCTACGCAGTATTTT. Protein sequence: CASSGGGSTQYF.